The T cell receptor beta chain described here comes from a study of shared clonotypes between healthy human individuals. Study context: The cohort comprised a couple of women and a few men. Their ages spanned 18 to 49 years.

Terminally differentiated effector memory CD45RA+ cells were left out of the naive CD8 fraction, which was CD45RO-negative and positively selected for CCR7. There are 13 residues in the CDR3. V lost 1 base and J 5 bases, leaving 5 bases between the germline ends. The germline CDR1 and CDR2 sequences are SEHNR and FQNEAQ (reference sequence). Profiling relied on immunoSEQ multiplex PCR, and the TCRdb table lists in-frame clones only, not all of them. The sample has over 2 million clones, roughly 95% seen once; the top ten hold 1% to 1.3%. A word on this clone: Other nucleotide sequences from this sample produce the same CDR3.

The rearrangement joins TRBV7-9 to TRBJ2-2; D is uncertain. The clonotype was recovered from a man aged 18 to 30 in good health. Sequencing input: naive CD8+ T cells sorted from blood. The CDR3 DNA reads as TGTGCCAGCAGCTTAGGTCAGACCGGGGAGCTGTTTTTT. Translation gives CASSLGQTGELFF.